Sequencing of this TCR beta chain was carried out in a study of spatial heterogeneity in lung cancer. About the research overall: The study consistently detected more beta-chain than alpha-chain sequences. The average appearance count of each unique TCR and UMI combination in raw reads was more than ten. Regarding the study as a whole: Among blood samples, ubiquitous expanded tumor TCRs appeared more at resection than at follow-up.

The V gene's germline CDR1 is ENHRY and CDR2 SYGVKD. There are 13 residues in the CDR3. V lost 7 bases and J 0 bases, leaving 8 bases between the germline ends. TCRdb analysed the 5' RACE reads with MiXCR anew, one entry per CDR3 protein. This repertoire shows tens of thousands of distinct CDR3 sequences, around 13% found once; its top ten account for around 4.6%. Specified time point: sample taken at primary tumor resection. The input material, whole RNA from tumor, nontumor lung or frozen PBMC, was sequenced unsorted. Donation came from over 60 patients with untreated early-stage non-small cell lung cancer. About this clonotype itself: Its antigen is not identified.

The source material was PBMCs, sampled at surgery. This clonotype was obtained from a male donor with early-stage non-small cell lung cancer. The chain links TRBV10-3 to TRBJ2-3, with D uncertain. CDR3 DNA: TGTGCCATCAAAAGCAGTAGCACAGATACGCAGTATTTT. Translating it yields CAIKSSSTDTQYF.